The present T cell receptor beta chain was sequenced within a study of CD8 T cells in ankylosing spondylitis. TCRdb re-derived calls from the 5' RACE reads in MiXCR, one entry per CDR3 protein. The data show 150,000 or so distinct CDR3 sequences, 11% seen once. CDR3 length: 14 residues. The germline V gene encodes CDR1 SGHDT and CDR2 YYEEEE. Losses at the gene ends were 7 bases for V and 8 bases for J; bases not matched to a gene: 9. This TCR derives from a male donor with ankylosing spondylitis or in good health (not recorded which). The sample consisted of blood, either unsorted or a sorted T cell fraction (not recorded which). This chain joins TRBV5-6 and TRBJ2-1; 10 bases fit TRBD2. CDR3 DNA: TGTGCCAGCTTTGGACTAGCGGCGAAGGATGAGCAGTTCTTC. This gives the protein CASFGLAAKDEQFF.